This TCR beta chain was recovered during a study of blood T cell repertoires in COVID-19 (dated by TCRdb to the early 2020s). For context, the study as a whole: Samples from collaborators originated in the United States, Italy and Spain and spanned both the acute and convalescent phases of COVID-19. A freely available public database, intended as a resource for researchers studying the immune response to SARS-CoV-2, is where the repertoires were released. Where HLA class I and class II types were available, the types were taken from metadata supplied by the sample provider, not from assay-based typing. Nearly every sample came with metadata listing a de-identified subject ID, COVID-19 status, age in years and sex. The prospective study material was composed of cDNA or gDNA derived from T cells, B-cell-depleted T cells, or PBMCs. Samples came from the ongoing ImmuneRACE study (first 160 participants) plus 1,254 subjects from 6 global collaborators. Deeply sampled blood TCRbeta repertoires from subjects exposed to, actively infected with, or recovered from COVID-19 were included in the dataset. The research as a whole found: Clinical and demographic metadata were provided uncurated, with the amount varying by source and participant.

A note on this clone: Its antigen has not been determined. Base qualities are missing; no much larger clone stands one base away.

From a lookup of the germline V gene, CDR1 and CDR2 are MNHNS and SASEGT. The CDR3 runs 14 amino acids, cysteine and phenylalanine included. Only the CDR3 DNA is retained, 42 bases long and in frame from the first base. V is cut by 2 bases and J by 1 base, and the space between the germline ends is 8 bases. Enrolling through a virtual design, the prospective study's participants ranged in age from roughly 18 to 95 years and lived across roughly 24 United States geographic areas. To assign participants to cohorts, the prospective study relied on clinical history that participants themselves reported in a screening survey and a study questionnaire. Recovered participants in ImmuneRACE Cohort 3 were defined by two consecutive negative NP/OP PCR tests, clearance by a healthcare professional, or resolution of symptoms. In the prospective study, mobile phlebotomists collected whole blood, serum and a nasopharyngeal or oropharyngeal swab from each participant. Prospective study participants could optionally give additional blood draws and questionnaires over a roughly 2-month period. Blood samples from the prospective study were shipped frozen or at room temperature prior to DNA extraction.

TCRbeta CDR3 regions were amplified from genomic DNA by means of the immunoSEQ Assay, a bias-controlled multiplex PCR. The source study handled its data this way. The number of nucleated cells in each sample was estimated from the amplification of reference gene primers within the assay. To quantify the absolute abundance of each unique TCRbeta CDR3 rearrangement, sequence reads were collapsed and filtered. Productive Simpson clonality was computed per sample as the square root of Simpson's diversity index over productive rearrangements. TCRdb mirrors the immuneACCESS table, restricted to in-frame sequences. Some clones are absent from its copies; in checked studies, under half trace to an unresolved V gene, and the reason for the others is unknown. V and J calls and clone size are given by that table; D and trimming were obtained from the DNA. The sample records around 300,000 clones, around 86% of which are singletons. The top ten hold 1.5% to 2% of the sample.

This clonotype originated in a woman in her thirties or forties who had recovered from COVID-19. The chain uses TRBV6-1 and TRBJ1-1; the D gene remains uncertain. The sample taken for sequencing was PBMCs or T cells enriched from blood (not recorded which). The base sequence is TGTGCCAGCAGTGAACGTTATAAGAACACTGAAGCTTTCTTT. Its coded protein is CASSERYKNTEAFF.